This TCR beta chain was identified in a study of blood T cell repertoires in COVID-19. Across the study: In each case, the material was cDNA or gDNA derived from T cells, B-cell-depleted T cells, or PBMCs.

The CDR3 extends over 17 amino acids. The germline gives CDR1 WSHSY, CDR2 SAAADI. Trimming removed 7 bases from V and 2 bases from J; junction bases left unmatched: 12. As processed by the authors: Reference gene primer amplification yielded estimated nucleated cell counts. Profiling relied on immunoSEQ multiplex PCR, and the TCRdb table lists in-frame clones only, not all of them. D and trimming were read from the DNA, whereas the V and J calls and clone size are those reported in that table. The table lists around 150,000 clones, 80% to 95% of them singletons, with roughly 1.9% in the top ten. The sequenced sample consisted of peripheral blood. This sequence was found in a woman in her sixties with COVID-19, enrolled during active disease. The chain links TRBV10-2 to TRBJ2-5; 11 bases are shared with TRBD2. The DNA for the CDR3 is TGCGCCAGCACTTTCCAACTAGCGGGGGTTTATCAAGAGACCCAGTACTTC. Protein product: CASTFQLAGVYQETQYF.